Below are 25 T cell receptor beta chains sequenced from a single sample in a study of T cells in Graves' hyperthyroidism and ophthalmopathy. Amplification of TCR beta CDR3 regions used RNA as the template. A set of HTBI primers served as the primers for a first-round RT-PCR of the TCR CDR3. MiXCR, applied by TCRdb to the multiplex PCR reads, yields one record per CDR3 protein. The repertoire includes 350,000 to 450,000 distinct CDR3 sequences, approximately 18% of them detected once, and 30% to 35% sits in the top ten. The sequencing input was blood. The receptor set was obtained from a woman aged 30 to 39 with Graves' hyperthyroidism that later progressed to Graves' ophthalmopathy.

At least ten counts were recorded for this clonotype. V gene TRBV29-1 combines with J gene TRBJ2-7; D might be TRBD2 (5 bases). Between the trimmed V and J ends, which lost 1 base and 3 bases, there was a span of 13 bases. CDR1 is SQVTM and CDR2 is ANQGSEA in the germline V gene. The CDR3 is 14 amino acids. The DNA for the CDR3 is TGCAGCGTTGAAGGGGGAGACACTGACTACGAGCAGTACTTC. Encoded protein: CSVEGGDTDYEQYF.

This clonotype occurred many times. The rearrangement links TRBV19 to TRBJ1-1; 7 bases line up with TRBD1. Germline values: CDR1 LNHDA, CDR2 SQIVND (reference sequence). The CDR3 is 15 residues long. V dropped 5 bases and J dropped 3; count of bases not matched to a gene: 9. CDR3 bases: TGTGCCAGTAGTTCTCGGTCAGGGGGACACACTGAAGCTTTCTTT. Its protein is CASSSRSGGHTEAFF.

This chain links TRBV4-1 with TRBJ2-3; the match to TRBD2 covers 14 bases. Germline-derived CDR1 and CDR2 are MGHRA and YSYEKL. The CDR3 consists of 16 residues. The J segment lost 5 bases and the V segment lost 3 bases, leaving 4 bases of the junction unmatched. DNA of the CDR3: TGCGCCAGCAGCCATGGGACTAGCGGGGGATTAGATACGCAGTATTTT. Its protein is CASSHGTSGGLDTQYF.

The chain carries TRBV3-1 and TRBJ2-5; D remains ambiguous. Per the germline V gene, CDR1 is LGHDT and CDR2 is YNNKEL (reference sequence). This CDR3 is 14 amino acids long. Trimming cost V 0 bases and J 6 bases, with 11 bases left between them. The CDR3 bases are TGTGCCAGCAGCCAAGAAGGCTGGGGAAAGACCCAGTACTTC. This encodes CASSQEGWGKTQYF.

The chain has TRBV19 and TRBJ1-6; TRBD1 matches at 9 bases. Germline CDR1 is LNHDA and CDR2 is SQIVND (reference sequence). V shed 6 bases, J shed 7 bases, and the junction held 16 bases outside the gene matches. CDR3 length: 18 amino acids. CDR3 nucleotide sequence: TGTGCCAGTAGAATTCTCGTCGGGACAGGGACGAACAATTCACCCCTCCACTTT. Its translation: CASRILVGTGTNNSPLHF.

The chain has TRBV11-2 and TRBJ2-2; perhaps TRBD2 as D (6 bases). There are 17 residues in the CDR3. Trimming took 5 bases from V and 2 from J, leaving 18 bases between them. From germline, CDR1 is SGHAT and CDR2 FQNNGV. CDR3 coding DNA: TGTGCCAGCAGCCTGAGTTCGGGACTCTACAACACCGGGGAGCTGTTTTTT. Translation: CASSLSSGLYNTGELFF.

Ten or more counts support this clonotype. The chain employs TRBV20-1 and TRBJ2-5; D is tentatively TRBD1 or TRBD2 (5 bases each). The CDR3 loop spans 14 amino acids. Germline CDR1 reads DFQATT; CDR2 reads SNEGSKA (reference sequence). The V and J ends lost 3 bases and 3 bases respectively, with 14 bases between them. The CDR3 is CSASRRDHEETQYF. CDR3 DNA: TGCAGTGCTAGCCGCCGGGACCACGAAGAGACCCAGTACTTC.

V usage is TRBV7-6 and J usage is TRBJ2-1; 11 nucleotides agree with TRBD2. From germline, CDR1 is SGHVS and CDR2 FNYEAQ. Germline trimming cut 2 bases from V and 3 bases from J; bases unmatched to any gene: 3. The CDR3 sequence is 16 residues long. The CDR3 coding sequence is TGTGCCAGCAGCTTATATGGGACTAGCGGCTACAATGAGCAGTTCTTC. This sequence encodes CASSLYGTSGYNEQFF.

The rearrangement links TRBV3-1 to TRBJ2-7, with D tentatively TRBD2 (6 bases). This CDR3 is 14 amino acids long. Trimming shortened V by 4 bases and J by 8 bases, and 18 bases separated the two germline ends. Germline V gene data show CDR1 as LGHDT and CDR2 as YNNKEL (reference sequence). The DNA of the CDR3 is TGTGCCAGCAGCCCCCTCGGGGGTAGCGCACAGCAGTACTTC. Encoded protein: CASSPLGGSAQQYF.

This clonotype showed up many times. This sequence joins TRBV28 and TRBJ1-2; 9 positions match TRBD1. The CDR3 totals 13 residues. Germline V CDR1 and CDR2: MDHEN, SYDVKM. V was clipped by 4 bases and J by 8 bases; unmatched bases: 5. This chain's CDR3 is CASSSTGGNGYTF. The DNA for the CDR3 is TGTGCCAGCAGTTCCACAGGGGGCAACGGCTACACCTTC.

This clonotype showed up many times. This chain links TRBV19 with TRBJ2-2; 8 nucleotides agree with TRBD2. This CDR3 region has 17 residues. CDR1 is LNHDA and CDR2 is SQIVND in the germline V gene (reference sequence). V trimming: 3 bases; J trimming: 3 bases; junction bases outside the gene matches: 9. This CDR3 is CASSISRTSPHTGELFF. CDR3 sequence (DNA): TGTGCCAGTAGTATCTCCCGGACTAGCCCCCACACCGGGGAGCTGTTTTTT.

The rearrangement joins TRBV20-1 to TRBJ2-7; TRBD1 matches 7 bases. The CDR3 extends over 12 amino acids. Germline CDR1 DFQATT, CDR2 SNEGSKA (reference sequence). After removal of 6 bases from V and 5 bases from J, the junction contained 7 bases not matched to a gene. The CDR3 bases are TGCAGTGCCCAGGGGGAATGGGACGAGCAGTACTTC. This encodes CSAQGEWDEQYF.

This clonotype was found many times. The rearrangement links TRBV28 to TRBJ2-7; 9 nucleotides align to TRBD1. The CDR3 is made up of 18 amino acids. After removal of 6 bases from V and 1 base from J, the junction contained 16 bases not matched to a gene. CDR1 is MDHEN, CDR2 SYDVKM, per germline. In DNA, the CDR3 is TGTGCCAGCAGACCCTTCCTAACCGGGACAGGGTTTTCCTACGAGCAGTACTTC. Translating it yields CASRPFLTGTGFSYEQYF.

DNA of the CDR3: TGTGCCAGTAGTACTTTGACTAGCGGGGTTAGGGCCGGGGAGCTGTTTTTT. Protein sequence: CASSTLTSGVRAGELFF. The gene calls are TRBV19 and TRBJ2-2, with 11 bases fitting TRBD2. This CDR3 has 17 amino acids. Germline V gives CDR1 LNHDA, CDR2 SQIVND (reference sequence). The trim removed 4 bases at V and 6 bases at J, leaving 10 bases unmatched.

This clonotype was detected many times. V is TRBV28 and J is TRBJ1-2, with TRBD1 matching 7 bases. The CDR3 runs 14 residues. In germline, CDR1 is MDHEN, CDR2 SYDVKM. V lost 5 bases and J lost 5; bases outside the gene matches: 8. The CDR3 DNA is TGTGCCAGCAGTCTAACTGACAGGGTATATGGCTACACCTTC. Protein product: CASSLTDRVYGYTF.

Note on this clonotype: The conserved closing phenylalanine or tryptophan is absent in this CDR3, likely reflecting a read error. The chain couples TRBV11-2 to TRBJ1-1; a weak D match, TRBD1 (5 bases). Germline CDR1 and CDR2: SGHAT and FQNNGV. V lost 1 base and J lost 1, with 16 bases in between. The CDR3 length is 17 residues. The CDR3 bases are TGTGCCAGCAGCTTAGGGGATTGGGGGGGAAGGAACACTGAAGCTTTCTCT. Translation: CASSLGDWGGRNTEAFS.

The chain carries TRBV7-2 and TRBJ2-1, with D possibly matching TRBD2 (6 bases). The J call is doubtful: the DNA matches TRBJ2-7 better. This CDR3 has 15 amino acids. Germline V lookup: CDR1 SGHTA, CDR2 FQGNSA. CDR3 amino acids: CASSFTGEAYNEQYF. As DNA, the CDR3 is TGTGCCAGCAGCTTTACGGGAGAGGCCTACAATGAGCAGTACTTC.

At least ten counts were recorded for this clonotype. An end of the junction does not agree with germline; a read error may underlie this. The V and J genes are TRBV28 and TRBJ2-1, with TRBD1 matching over 9 bases. The germline gives CDR1 MDHEN, CDR2 SYDVKM. This CDR3 contains 14 residues. The DNA for the CDR3 is TGTGCCGGCAGTGGACAGGGGCGAAACAATGAGCAGTTCTTC. Protein: CAGSGQGRNNEQFF.

In its sample, this clonotype was seen many times. V and J are TRBV28 and TRBJ1-1; a weak D match, TRBD1 (5 bases). The CDR3 totals 13 residues. Deletions cut 5 bases from V and 5 bases from J, with 12 bases between. The germline gives CDR1 MDHEN, CDR2 SYDVKM. CDR3 nucleotides: TGTGCCAGCAGTAGCAGGGAGAGAACTGAAGCTTTCTTT. This translates into CASSSRERTEAFF.

This clonotype was counted between two and nine times. The gene calls are TRBV4-1 and TRBJ2-7; D is perhaps TRBD1 (5 bases). Trimming took 1 base from V and 3 from J, leaving 16 bases between them. This CDR3 region has 16 residues. Germline-derived CDR1 and CDR2 are MGHRA and YSYEKL. The CDR3 sequence: CASSQGATVVFYEQYF. The CDR3, as DNA: TGCGCCAGCAGCCAAGGAGCGACAGTGGTATTCTACGAGCAGTACTTC.

The chain couples TRBV30 to TRBJ2-7; 10 bases are shared with TRBD2. V lost 3 bases and J lost 3; bases outside the gene matches: 5. Germline-derived CDR1 and CDR2 are GTSNPN and SVGIG (reference sequence). The CDR3 runs to 14 residues. The CDR3 region is CAWSKREGGYEQYF. CDR3 in DNA: TGTGCCTGGAGCAAGCGGGAGGGGGGCTACGAGCAGTACTTC.

This clonotype occurred many times. The V call is TRBV2, the J call TRBJ2-3, with TRBD2 identical over 9 bases. V dropped 4 bases and J dropped 4; count of bases not matched to a gene: 9. The CDR3 covers 16 residues. The V gene's germline CDR1 is SNHLY and CDR2 FYNNEI. This CDR3 is CASSVLPGLAADTQYF. The DNA of the CDR3 is TGTGCCAGCAGTGTACTCCCGGGACTAGCTGCAGATACGCAGTATTTT.

The CDR3 DNA follows: TGTGCCAGCAGGGATTTAGCGGGAGGCGGTAGCAATGAGCAGTTCTTC. Protein sequence: CASRDLAGGGSNEQFF. V is TRBV2 and J is TRBJ2-1; 10 bases align to TRBD2. Germline CDR1 and CDR2: SNHLY and FYNNEI. V dropped 6 bases and J dropped 6; count of bases not matched to a gene: 11. The CDR3 runs to 16 residues.

The chain carries TRBV4-1 and TRBJ1-5, with 9 bases that match TRBD1. Germline loops: CDR1 MGHRA, CDR2 YSYEKL. CDR3 size: 17 residues. The J segment lost 4 bases and the V segment lost 0 bases, leaving 7 bases of the junction unmatched. Written as DNA, the CDR3 is TGCGCCAGCAGCCAAGATACGGGGACAGGGATTAATCAGCCCCAGCATTTT. Encoded protein: CASSQDTGTGINQPQHF.

This clonotype came up many times. The V gene is TRBV12-3 or TRBV12-4, the J gene TRBJ2-3, with D uncertain. CDR3 length: 12 residues. The V end was cut by 3 bases, the J end by 4 bases, with 5 bases between. The CDR3 is CASSFPSDTQYF. The CDR3 DNA reads as TGTGCCAGCAGTTTCCCCTCAGATACGCAGTATTTT.